A selection of T cell receptor beta chains follows, all from one sample in a study of T-cell reconstitution after alpha-beta-depleted transplantation in children. TCRdb re-analysed the PCR reads in MiXCR, keeping a single row per CDR3 protein. The table records about 470,000 distinct CDR3 sequences, roughly 44% of them present only once. The specimen was PBMCs, collected before TCRalphabeta/CD19-depleted stem cell transplant. These receptors were collected from a girl aged 2 to 10 with aplastic anemia, due to receive a stem cell transplant. The CDR3 runs from the conserved cysteine through the conserved F or W.

cdr3_aa: CSASPIAGMTGELFF; v_call: TRBV20-1; j_call: TRBJ2-2
cdr3_aa: CSASPGQGSISLKNTGELFF; v_call: TRBV20-1; j_call: TRBJ2-2
cdr3_aa: CASSLLSSGRSTTGELFF; v_call: TRBV5-1; j_call: TRBJ2-2
cdr3_aa: CASSDRGMSYEQYF; v_call: TRBV19; j_call: TRBJ2-7
cdr3_aa: CASSLAGVQGDYEQYF; v_call: TRBV28; j_call: TRBJ2-7
cdr3_aa: CASSQEVWPGSYEQYF; v_call: TRBV4-1; j_call: TRBJ2-7
cdr3_aa: CSARGQLIDEQFF; v_call: TRBV20-1; j_call: TRBJ2-1
cdr3_aa: CASSYRRSRNYGYTF; v_call: TRBV6-5; j_call: TRBJ1-2
cdr3_aa: CATSRDPVQPQHF; v_call: TRBV15; j_call: TRBJ1-5
cdr3_aa: CATRPRTSGGRGYEQYF; v_call: TRBV10-3; j_call: TRBJ2-7
cdr3_aa: CSAGGPYGYTF; v_call: TRBV20-1; j_call: TRBJ1-2
cdr3_aa: CASSSKPFTDISGNTIYF; v_call: TRBV7-8; j_call: TRBJ1-3
cdr3_aa: CASSQGRGGEVEQYF; v_call: TRBV4-1; j_call: TRBJ2-7
cdr3_aa: CASSSPDRGKTF; v_call: TRBV7-2; j_call: TRBJ1-2
cdr3_aa: CSARTSPNTDTQYF; v_call: TRBV20-1; j_call: TRBJ2-3
cdr3_aa: CASSRSGAPSYNEQFF; v_call: TRBV5-1; j_call: TRBJ2-1
cdr3_aa: CASSRDRVNTGELFF; v_call: TRBV5-1; j_call: TRBJ2-2
cdr3_aa: CASSLNLGDIPGELFF; v_call: TRBV28; j_call: TRBJ2-2
cdr3_aa: CASSLGPVVEETQYF; v_call: TRBV11-2; j_call: TRBJ2-5
cdr3_aa: CASSQQAGATDTQYF; v_call: TRBV4-2; j_call: TRBJ2-3
cdr3_aa: CASSPIPAGETQYF; v_call: TRBV18; j_call: TRBJ2-5
cdr3_aa: CASSLVGGDNEQFF; v_call: TRBV7-3; j_call: TRBJ2-1
cdr3_aa: CASITLDSSNQPQHF; v_call: TRBV28; j_call: TRBJ1-5
cdr3_aa: CSATAGFLAGVRETQYF; v_call: TRBV20-1; j_call: TRBJ2-5
cdr3_aa: CASGGIRSSYNEQFF; v_call: TRBV2; j_call: TRBJ2-1
cdr3_aa: CASSLDDVGLAGETQYF; v_call: TRBV11-2; j_call: TRBJ2-5
cdr3_aa: CASTLQGLTDTQYF; v_call: TRBV2; j_call: TRBJ2-3
cdr3_aa: CASSLTGLVHEQFF; v_call: TRBV5-1; j_call: TRBJ2-1